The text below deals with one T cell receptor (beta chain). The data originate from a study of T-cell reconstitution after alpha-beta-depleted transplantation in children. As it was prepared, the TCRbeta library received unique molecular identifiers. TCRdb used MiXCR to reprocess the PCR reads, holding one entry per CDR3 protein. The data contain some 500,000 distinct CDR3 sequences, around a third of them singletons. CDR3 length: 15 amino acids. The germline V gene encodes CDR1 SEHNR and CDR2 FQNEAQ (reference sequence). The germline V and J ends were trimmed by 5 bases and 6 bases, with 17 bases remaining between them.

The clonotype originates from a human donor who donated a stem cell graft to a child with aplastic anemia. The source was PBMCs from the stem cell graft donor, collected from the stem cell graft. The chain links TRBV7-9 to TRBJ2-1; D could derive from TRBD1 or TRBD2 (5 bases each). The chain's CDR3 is CASSDRDGRSNEQFF. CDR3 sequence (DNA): TGTGCCAGCAGCGACCGGGACGGACGCTCCAATGAGCAGTTCTTC.